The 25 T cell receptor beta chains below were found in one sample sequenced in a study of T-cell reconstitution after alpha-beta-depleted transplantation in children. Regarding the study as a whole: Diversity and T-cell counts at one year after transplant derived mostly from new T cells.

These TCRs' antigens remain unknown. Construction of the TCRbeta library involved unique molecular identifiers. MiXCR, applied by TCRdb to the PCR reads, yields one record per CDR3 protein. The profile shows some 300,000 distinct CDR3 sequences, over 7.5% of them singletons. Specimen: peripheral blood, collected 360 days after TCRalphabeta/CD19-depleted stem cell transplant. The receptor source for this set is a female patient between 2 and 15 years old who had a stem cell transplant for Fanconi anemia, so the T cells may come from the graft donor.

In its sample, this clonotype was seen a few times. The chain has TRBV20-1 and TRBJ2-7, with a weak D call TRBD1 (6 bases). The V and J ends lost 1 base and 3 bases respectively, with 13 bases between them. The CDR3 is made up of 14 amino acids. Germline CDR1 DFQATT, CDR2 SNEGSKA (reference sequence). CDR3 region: CSARAHQTGYEQYV. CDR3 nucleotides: TGCAGTGCTAGAGCTCACCAGACAGGCTACGAGCAGTACGTC.

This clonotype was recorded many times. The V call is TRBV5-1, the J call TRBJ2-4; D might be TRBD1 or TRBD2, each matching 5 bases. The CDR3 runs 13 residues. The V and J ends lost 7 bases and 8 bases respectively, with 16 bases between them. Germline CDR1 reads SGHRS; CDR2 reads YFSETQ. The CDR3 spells CASSTARGDIQYF. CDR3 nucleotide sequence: TGCGCCAGCTCGACCGCGCGAGGGGACATTCAGTACTTC. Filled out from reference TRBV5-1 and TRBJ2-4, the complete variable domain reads KAGVTQTPRYLIKTRGQQVTLSCSPISGHRSVSWYQQTPGQGLQFLFEYFSETQRNKGNFPGRFSGRQFSNSRSEMNVSTLELGDSALYLCASSTARGDIQYFGAGTRLSVL.

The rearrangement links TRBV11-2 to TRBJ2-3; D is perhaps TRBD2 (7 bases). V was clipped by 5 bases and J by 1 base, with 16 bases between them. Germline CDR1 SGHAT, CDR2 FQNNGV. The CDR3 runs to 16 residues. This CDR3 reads CASSQGLRERTDTQYF. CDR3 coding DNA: TGTGCCAGCAGCCAGGGGCTGCGGGAGCGCACAGATACGCAGTATTTT.

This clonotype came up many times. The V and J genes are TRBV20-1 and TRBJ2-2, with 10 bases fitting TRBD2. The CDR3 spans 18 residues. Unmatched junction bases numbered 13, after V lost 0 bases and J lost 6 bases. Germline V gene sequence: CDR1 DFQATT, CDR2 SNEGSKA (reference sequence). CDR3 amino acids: CSARDAYTSGALSGELFF. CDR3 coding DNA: TGCAGTGCTAGAGATGCATATACTAGCGGGGCTCTTTCCGGGGAGCTGTTTTTT.

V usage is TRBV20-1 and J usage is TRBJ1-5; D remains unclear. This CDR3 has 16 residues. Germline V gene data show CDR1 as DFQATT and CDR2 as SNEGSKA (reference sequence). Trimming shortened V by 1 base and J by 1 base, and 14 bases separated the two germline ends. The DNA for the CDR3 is TGCAGTGCTAGAGCAACCGCGCGCGGGAGCAATCAGCCCCAGCATTTT. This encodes CSARATARGSNQPQHF.

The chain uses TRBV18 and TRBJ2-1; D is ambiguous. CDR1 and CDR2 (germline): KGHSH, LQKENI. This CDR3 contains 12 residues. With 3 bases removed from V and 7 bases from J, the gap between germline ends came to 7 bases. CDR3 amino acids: CASSPQSNEQFF. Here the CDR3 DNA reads TGTGCCAGCTCACCTCAATCTAATGAGCAGTTCTTC.

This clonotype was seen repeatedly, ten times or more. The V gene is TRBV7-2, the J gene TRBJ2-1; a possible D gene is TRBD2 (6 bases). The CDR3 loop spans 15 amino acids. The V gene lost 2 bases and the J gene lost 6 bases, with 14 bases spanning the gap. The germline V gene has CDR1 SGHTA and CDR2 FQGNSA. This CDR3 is CASSLNREWGNEQFF. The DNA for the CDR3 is TGTGCCAGCAGCTTAAACCGGGAGTGGGGCAATGAGCAGTTCTTC.

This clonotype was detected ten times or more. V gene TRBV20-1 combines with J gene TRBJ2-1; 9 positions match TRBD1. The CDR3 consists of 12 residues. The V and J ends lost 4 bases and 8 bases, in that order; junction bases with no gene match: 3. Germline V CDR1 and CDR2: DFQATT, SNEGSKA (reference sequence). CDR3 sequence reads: CSAKQGAYEQFF. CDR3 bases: TGCAGTGCTAAACAGGGGGCCTATGAGCAGTTCTTC.

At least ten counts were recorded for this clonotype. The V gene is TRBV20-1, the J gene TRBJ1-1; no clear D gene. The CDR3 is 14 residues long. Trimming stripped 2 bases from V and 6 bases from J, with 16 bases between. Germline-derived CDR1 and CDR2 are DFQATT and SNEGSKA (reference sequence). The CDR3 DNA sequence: TGCAGTGCTAGACCCACCCCAAGGAGCGCTGAAGCTTTCTTT. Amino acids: CSARPTPRSAEAFF.

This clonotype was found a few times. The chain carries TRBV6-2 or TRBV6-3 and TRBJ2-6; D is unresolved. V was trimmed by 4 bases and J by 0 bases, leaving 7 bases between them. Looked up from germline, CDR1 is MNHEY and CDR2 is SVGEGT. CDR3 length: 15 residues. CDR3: CASSFFGSGANVLTF. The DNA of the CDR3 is TGTGCCAGCAGTTTTTTTGGCTCTGGGGCCAACGTCCTGACTTTC.

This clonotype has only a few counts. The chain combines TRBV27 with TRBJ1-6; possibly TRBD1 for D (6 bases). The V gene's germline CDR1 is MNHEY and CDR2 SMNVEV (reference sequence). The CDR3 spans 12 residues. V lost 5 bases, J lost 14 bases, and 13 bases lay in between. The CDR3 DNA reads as TGTGCCAGCAGTCCACAGGGCGTAGCCCTCCACTTT. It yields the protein CASSPQGVALHF.

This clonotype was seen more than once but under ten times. DNA of the CDR3: TGTGCCAGCAGTTCACCGGCACCTGGGGCCAACGTCCTGACTTTC. Its translation: CASSSPAPGANVLTF. This chain connects TRBV6-5 to TRBJ2-6; D gene unclear. The CDR3 has 15 amino acids. From germline, CDR1 is MNHEY and CDR2 SVGAGI. V lost 4 bases, J lost 2 bases, and 9 bases lay in between.

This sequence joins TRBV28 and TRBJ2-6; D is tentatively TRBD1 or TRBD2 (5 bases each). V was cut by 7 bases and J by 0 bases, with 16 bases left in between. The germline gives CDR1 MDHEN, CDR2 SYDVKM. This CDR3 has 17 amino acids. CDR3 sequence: CASTRTGAVSGANVLTF. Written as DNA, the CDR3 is TGTGCCAGCACCCGAACCGGGGCGGTCTCTGGGGCCAACGTCCTGACTTTC.

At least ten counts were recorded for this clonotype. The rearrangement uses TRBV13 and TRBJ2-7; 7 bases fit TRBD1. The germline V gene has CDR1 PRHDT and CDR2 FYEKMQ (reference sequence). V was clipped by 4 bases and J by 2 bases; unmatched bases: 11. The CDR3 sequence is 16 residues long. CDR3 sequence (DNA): TGTGCCAGCAGCTCCAAATTGACAGGGCTCACCTACGAGCAGTACGTC. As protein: CASSSKLTGLTYEQYV.

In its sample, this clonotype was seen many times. CDR3 DNA sequence: TGCAGTGCTAGAGGCACCCTGAACACTGAAGCTTTCTTT. Residues: CSARGTLNTEAFF. The chain carries TRBV20-1 and TRBJ1-1; unclear D gene. CDR1 is DFQATT, CDR2 SNEGSKA, per germline (reference sequence). V lost 1 base to trimming and J lost 0 bases, with 6 bases between them. This CDR3 is 13 amino acids long.

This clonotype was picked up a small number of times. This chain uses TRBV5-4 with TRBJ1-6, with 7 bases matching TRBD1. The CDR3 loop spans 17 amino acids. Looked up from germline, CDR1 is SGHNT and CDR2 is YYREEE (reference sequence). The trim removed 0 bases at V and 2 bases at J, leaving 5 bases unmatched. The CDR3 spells CASSLDGQGAYNSPLHF. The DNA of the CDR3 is TGTGCCAGCAGCTTGGATGGGCAGGGGGCCTATAATTCACCCCTCCACTTT.

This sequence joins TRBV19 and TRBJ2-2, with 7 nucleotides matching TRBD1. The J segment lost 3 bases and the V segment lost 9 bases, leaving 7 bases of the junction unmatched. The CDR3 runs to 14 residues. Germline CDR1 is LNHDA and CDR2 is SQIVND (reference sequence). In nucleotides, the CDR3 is TGTGCCAGCCCGGACAGGTTTGACACCGGGGAGCTGTTTTTT. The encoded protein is CASPDRFDTGELFF.

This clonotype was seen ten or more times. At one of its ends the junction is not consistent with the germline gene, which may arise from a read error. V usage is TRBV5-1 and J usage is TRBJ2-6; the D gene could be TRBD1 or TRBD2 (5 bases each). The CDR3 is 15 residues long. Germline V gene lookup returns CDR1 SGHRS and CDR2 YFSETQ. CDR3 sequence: CASSLEGSGANVLTF. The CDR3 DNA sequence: TGTGCCAGCAGCTTAGAGGGGTCTGGGGCCAACGTCCTGACTTTC.

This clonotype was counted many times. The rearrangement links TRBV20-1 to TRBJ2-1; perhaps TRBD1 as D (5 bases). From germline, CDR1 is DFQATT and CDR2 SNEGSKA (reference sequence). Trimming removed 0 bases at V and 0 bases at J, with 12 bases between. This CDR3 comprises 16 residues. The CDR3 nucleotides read TGCAGTGCTAGAGACGGATGGGGCGGCTCCTACAATGAGCAGTTCTTC. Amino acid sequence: CSARDGWGGSYNEQFF.

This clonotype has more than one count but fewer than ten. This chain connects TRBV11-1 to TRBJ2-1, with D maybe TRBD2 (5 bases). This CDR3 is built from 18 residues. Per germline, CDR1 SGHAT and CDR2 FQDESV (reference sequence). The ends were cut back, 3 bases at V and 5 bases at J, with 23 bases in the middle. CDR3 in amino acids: CASSFMREPLKRNNEQFF. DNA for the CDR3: TGTGCCAGCAGCTTCATGAGGGAACCCCTTAAGCGAAACAATGAGCAGTTCTTC.

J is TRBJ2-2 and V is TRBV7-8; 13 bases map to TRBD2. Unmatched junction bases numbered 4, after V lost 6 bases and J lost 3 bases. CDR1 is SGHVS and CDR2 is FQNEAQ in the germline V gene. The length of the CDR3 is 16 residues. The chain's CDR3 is CASRRTSGGYTGELFF. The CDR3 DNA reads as TGTGCCAGCAGGAGGACTAGCGGGGGTTACACCGGGGAGCTGTTTTTT.

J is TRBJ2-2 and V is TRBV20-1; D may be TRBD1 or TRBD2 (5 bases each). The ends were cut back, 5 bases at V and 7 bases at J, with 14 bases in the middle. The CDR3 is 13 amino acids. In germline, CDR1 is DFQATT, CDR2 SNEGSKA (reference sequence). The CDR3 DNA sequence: TGCAGTGCTGGGACCCCAGGAGTCGGGGAGCTGTTTTTT. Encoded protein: CSAGTPGVGELFF.

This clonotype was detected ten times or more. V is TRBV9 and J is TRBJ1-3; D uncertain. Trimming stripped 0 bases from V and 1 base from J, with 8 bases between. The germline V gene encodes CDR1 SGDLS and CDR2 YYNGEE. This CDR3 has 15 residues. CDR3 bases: TGTGCCAGCAGCGTAGAAGGTTTTTCTGGAAACACCATATATTTT. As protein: CASSVEGFSGNTIYF.

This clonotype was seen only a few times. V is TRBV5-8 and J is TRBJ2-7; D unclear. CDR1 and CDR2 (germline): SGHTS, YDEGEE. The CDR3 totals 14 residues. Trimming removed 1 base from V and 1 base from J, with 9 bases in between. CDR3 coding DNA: TGTGCCAGCAGCTTGATCGTGCAGTCCTACGAGCAGTACGTC. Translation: CASSLIVQSYEQYV.

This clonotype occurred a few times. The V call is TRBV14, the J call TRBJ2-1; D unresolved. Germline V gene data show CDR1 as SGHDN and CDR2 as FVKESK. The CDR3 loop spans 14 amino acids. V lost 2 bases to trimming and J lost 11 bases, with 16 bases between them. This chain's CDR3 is CASSQLGPVVQQFF. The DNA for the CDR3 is TGTGCCAGCAGCCAATTAGGGCCGGTAGTCCAGCAGTTCTTC.